This TCR beta chain derives from a study of T cell responses to AZD1222 COVID-19 vaccine. Findings and caveats of the study: In a largely white British group with more females than males, clonal diversity was possibly underestimated. Only a handful of AZD1222 recipients tested seropositive at baseline.

J lost 5 bases, V lost 1 base, and 8 bases had no gene match. This CDR3 contains 16 residues. CDR1 and CDR2 (germline): LGHNA, YSLEER. Sequencing was performed with immunoSEQ multiplex PCR; in TCRdb, only in-frame clones are kept and a portion is missing. Of about 130,000 clones in the sample, around 83% were seen once. Of note for this clone: Its target is not known.

V is TRBV4-3 and J is TRBJ2-5, with TRBD2 matching 9 bases. The material was peripheral blood, obtained on day 0 of AZD1222 vaccination. The sequence was obtained from an adult in good health. The CDR3 loop reads CASSQAERGAQETQYF. The CDR3 DNA reads TGCGCCAGCAGCCAAGCGGAGCGGGGGGCACAGGAGACCCAGTACTTC.